The rows below give T cell receptor beta chains drawn from one sample of a study of blood T cell repertoires in COVID-19. The data were produced by immunoSEQ multiplex PCR, yet TCRdb's version contains in-frame clones alone and is incomplete. The table has some 100,000 clones, about 90% seen once; the top ten hold 7% to 9.5%. Sequencing input: peripheral blood. These receptors were obtained from a man younger than 40 in a cohort sampled during active COVID-19. The CDR3 runs from the conserved cysteine through the conserved F or W. A D gene is named only where the DNA matches it firmly. Clone size appears in some rows only: once, few, many, or a class for an expanded clone.

j_gene	v_gene	d_gene	abundance	CDR3aa	CDR3nt
TRBJ1-1	TRBV6-2/TRBV6-3	NA	NA	CASSYEGMTEAFF	TGTGCCAGCAGTTACGAGGGTATGACTGAAGCTTTCTTT
TRBJ2-3	TRBV7-7	TRBD1	NA	CASSPGTGTDTQYF	TGTGCCAGCAGCCCAGGGACAGGCACAGATACGCAGTATTTT
TRBJ2-5	TRBV5-1	NA	NA	CASSLDSGPQETQYF	TGCGCCAGCAGCTTAGACTCAGGGCCCCAAGAGACCCAGTACTTC
TRBJ2-6	TRBV7-8	NA	NA	CASSSQTGANVLTF	TGTGCCAGCAGCTCGCAGACTGGGGCCAACGTCCTGACTTTC
TRBJ1-2	TRBV4-1	NA	NA	CASSQGPPTVSYGYTF	TGCGCCAGCAGCCAAGGCCCTCCTACAGTATCTTATGGCTACACCTTC
TRBJ2-7	TRBV30	TRBD2	NA	CAWSVVRAGGIPEQYF	TGTGCCTGGAGTGTAGTCAGAGCGGGGGGTATCCCCGAGCAGTACTTC
TRBJ2-5	TRBV9	TRBD1	once	CASSARDRGYQETQYF	TGTGCCAGCAGCGCCCGGGACAGGGGCTACCAAGAGACCCAGTACTTC
TRBJ2-7	TRBV9	TRBD2	NA	CASSARTSGDEQYF	TGTGCCAGCAGCGCTAGGACTAGCGGGGACGAGCAGTACTTC
TRBJ2-5	TRBV19	NA	NA	CASSMVFSQGGETQYF	TGTGCCAGTAGTATGGTCTTTAGCCAGGGGGGAGAGACCCAGTACTTC
TRBJ2-3	TRBV24-1	TRBD2	NA	CATSSGGSTDTQYF	TGTGCCACCAGTTCGGGGGGTAGCACAGATACGCAGTATTTT
TRBJ2-7	TRBV5-8	TRBD1	NA	CASSSRWQGAYEQYF	TGTGCCAGCAGCTCCCGCTGGCAGGGGGCCTACGAGCAGTACTTC
TRBJ2-7	TRBV27	NA	NA	CASRSGALRSYEQYF	TGTGCCAGCAGATCAGGGGCCCTCCGCTCCTACGAGCAGTACTTC
TRBJ2-7	TRBV7-8	TRBD1	NA	CASSLVVGTGVRNEQYF	TGTGCCAGCAGCTTAGTCGTGGGTACAGGGGTAAGAAACGAGCAGTACTTC
TRBJ1-5	TRBV10-2	NA	NA	CASSEDGEWSSNQPQHF	TGCGCCAGCAGTGAGGACGGGGAATGGAGTAGCAATCAGCCCCAGCATTTT
TRBJ2-1	TRBV27	TRBD2	NA	CASSSGGVSYNEQFF	TGTGCCAGCAGTTCGGGGGGGGTCTCCTACAATGAGCAGTTCTTC
TRBJ2-5	TRBV4-1	NA	NA	CASSQAGLGETQYF	TGCGCCAGCAGCCAAGCAGGATTGGGAGAGACCCAGTACTTC
TRBJ2-1	TRBV5-6	TRBD1	NA	CASRPRRTGAREQFF	TGTGCCAGCAGGCCCAGGCGGACAGGGGCACGTGAGCAGTTCTTC